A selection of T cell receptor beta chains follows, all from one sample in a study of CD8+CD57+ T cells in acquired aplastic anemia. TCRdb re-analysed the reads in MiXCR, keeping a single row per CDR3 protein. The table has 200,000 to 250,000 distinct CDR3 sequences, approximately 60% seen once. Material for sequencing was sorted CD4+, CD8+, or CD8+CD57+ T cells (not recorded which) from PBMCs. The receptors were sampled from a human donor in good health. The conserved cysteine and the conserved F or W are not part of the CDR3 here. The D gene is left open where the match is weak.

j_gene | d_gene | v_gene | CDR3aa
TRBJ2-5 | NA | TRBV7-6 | ASSLEGRSQETQY
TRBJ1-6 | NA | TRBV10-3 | AIREGGANNSPLH
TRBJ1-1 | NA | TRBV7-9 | ASSLYTNRNTEAF
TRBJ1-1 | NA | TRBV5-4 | ASSPIFVSGSEAF
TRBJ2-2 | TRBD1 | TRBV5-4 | ASSITGGDGELF
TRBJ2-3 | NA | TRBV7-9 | ASSQPERGDTQY
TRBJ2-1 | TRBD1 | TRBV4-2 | ASSQPIQGSSYDEQF
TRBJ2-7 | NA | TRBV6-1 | ASSEAWGATFYEQY
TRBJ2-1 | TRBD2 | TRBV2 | ASRPGLAGNEQF
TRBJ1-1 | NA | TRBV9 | ASSAGGLGEITEAF
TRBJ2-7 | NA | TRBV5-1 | ASSLAGGLSSYEQY
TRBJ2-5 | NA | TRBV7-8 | ASSLDGGRGETQY
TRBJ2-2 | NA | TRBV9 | ASRRDTGELF
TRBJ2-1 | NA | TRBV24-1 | ATSVSGPGSYNEQF
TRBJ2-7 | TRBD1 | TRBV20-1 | SARPGQGNEQY
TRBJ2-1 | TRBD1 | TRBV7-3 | ASSLRGTGNEQF
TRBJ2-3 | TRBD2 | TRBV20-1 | SASSLRTSGGPPLPSTDTQY
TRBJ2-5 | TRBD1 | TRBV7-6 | ASRSRWDRGQTQY
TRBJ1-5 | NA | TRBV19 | ASSTDTYSNQPQH
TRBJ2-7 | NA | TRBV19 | ASSIDPSGRSEQY
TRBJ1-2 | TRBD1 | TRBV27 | ASSSLQGAVYGYT
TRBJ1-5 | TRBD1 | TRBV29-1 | SVVFGTGFNQPQH
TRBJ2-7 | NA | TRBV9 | ASSVVGVSYEQY
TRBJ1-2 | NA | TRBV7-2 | ASKRGSLYGYT
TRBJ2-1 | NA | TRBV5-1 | ASSRQTNEQF
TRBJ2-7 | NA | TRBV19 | ASSIGTADYEQY
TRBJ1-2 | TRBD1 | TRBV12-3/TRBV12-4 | ASYSEQGNYGYT
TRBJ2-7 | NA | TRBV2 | ASSESFGREAYEQY
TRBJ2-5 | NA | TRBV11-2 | ASSLIQTTTGRPQETQY
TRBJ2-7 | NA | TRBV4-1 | ASSQAGYEQY
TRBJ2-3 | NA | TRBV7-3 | ASSVGTATVMDTQY
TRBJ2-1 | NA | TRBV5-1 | ASSYSVLGVQF
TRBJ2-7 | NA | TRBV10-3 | AISARGPTYEQY
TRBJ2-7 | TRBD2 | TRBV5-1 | ASSFHLAGGTYEQY
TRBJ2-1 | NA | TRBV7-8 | ASSATVYNEQF
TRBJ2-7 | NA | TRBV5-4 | ASSLEQGPSYEQY
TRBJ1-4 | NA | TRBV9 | ASSVGGFRGSNEKLF
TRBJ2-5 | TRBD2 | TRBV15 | ATSGGDYGGSQY
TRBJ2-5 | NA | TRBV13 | ASSLNAEKTQY
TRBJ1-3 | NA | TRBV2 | ASSEASVAQAPGNTIY